One and the same sample provided the 28 T cell receptor beta chains below, sequenced in a study of T cell changes during pregnancy in multiple sclerosis. The data were produced by immunoSEQ multiplex PCR, yet TCRdb's version contains in-frame clones alone and is incomplete. This sample has about 15,000 clones, with 84% found just once. The sequencing here drew on CD8+ T cells from peripheral blood mononuclear cells, taken in the second trimester of pregnancy. The source is a female donor in good health, enrolled as a control in a pregnancy study.

V and J are TRBV4-3 and TRBJ2-1; D unresolved. The CDR3 totals 16 residues. Germline CDR1 reads LGHNA; CDR2 reads YSLEER. Trimming pared 0 bases from V and 0 bases from J, leaving 9 bases between. CDR3 loop: CASSQDRLVSYNEQFF. CDR3 coding DNA: TGCGCCAGCAGCCAAGATCGCCTAGTCTCCTACAATGAGCAGTTCTTC.

The genes are TRBV6-1 and TRBJ2-5, with D possibly being TRBD2 (6 bases). With the DNA end fitting TRBJ2-7 better, the J assignment may be wrong. This CDR3 is 15 amino acids long. CDR1 and CDR2 from the germline V gene are MNHNS and SASEGT. The DNA for the CDR3 is TGTGCCAGCAGTGACGAGGCTGTCCCGGGGGACGAGCAGTACTTC. It is translated as CASSDEAVPGDEQYF.

For this clone: Relative to the germline gene, one junction end is altered; a read error may explain this. The V and J genes are TRBV7-2 and TRBJ2-7; unclear D gene. The V gene's germline CDR1 is SGHTA and CDR2 FQGNSA. CDR3 length: 13 residues. The CDR3 loop reads CASSSPPSSEQYF. The CDR3 DNA reads TGTGCCAGCAGCTCCCCCCCCTCCTCCGAGCAGTACTTC.

This chain links TRBV15 with TRBJ1-5; D uncertain. Trimming took 7 bases from V and 5 from J, leaving 12 bases between them. Germline V gene lookup returns CDR1 LNHNV and CDR2 YYDKDF (reference sequence). There are 13 residues in the CDR3. CDR3 DNA: TGTGCCACCACCGAGTCCCGGGATCAGCCCCAGCATTTT. Its translation: CATTESRDQPQHF.

This clone appeared a single time. The chain uses TRBV13 and TRBJ2-5; D not resolved. Germline-derived CDR1 and CDR2 are PRHDT and FYEKMQ (reference sequence). This CDR3 comprises 13 residues. With 6 bases removed from V and 4 bases from J, the gap between germline ends came to 12 bases. The CDR3 protein is CASSTYPSETQYF. CDR3 DNA sequence: TGTGCCAGCAGTACCTACCCGTCAGAGACCCAGTACTTC.

The chain employs TRBV27 and TRBJ2-7; a possible D gene is TRBD1 (5 bases). The V gene's germline CDR1 is MNHEY and CDR2 SMNVEV (reference sequence). The CDR3 runs to 12 residues. Between the trimmed V and J ends, which lost 8 bases and 9 bases, there was a span of 17 bases. The CDR3 spells CASSSREDWQYF. In nucleotides, the CDR3 is TGTGCCAGCTCTTCCAGGGAAGACTGGCAGTACTTC.

This chain connects TRBV9 to TRBJ1-1, with 7 bases aligning to TRBD1. Trimming cost V 3 bases and J 6 bases; bases outside gene matches: 8. There are 14 residues in the CDR3. Germline lookup yields CDR1 SGDLS and CDR2 YYNGEE. The CDR3 DNA follows: TGTGCCAGCAGCGGAGGGCAGGGGGTCGCTGAAGCTTTCTTT. This sequence encodes CASSGGQGVAEAFF. The whole variable domain, filled in from reference TRBV9 and TRBJ1-1, reads DSGVTQTPKHLITATGQRVTLRCSPRSGDLSVYWYQQSLDQGLQFLIQYYNGEERAKGNILERFSAQQFPDLHSELNLSSLELGDSALYFCASSGGQGVAEAFFGQGTRLTVV.

V is TRBV7-2 and J is TRBJ1-1; D perhaps matches TRBD1 (6 bases). Germline V lookup: CDR1 SGHTA, CDR2 FQGNSA. The CDR3 length is 14 residues. V dropped 4 bases and J dropped 0 bases, with 9 bases sitting between them. CDR3 amino acids: CASSSTGMNTEAFF. The CDR3 DNA follows: TGTGCCAGCAGCTCGACAGGCATGAACACTGAAGCTTTCTTT.

The rearrangement links TRBV13 to TRBJ2-2; 8 nucleotides align to TRBD1. The CDR3 sequence is 14 residues long. J was trimmed by 5 bases and V by 5 bases; bases with no gene match: 4. Germline CDR1 and CDR2: PRHDT and FYEKMQ (reference sequence). The CDR3 region has the DNA TGTGCCAGCAGCCGACAGGGGCGAACCGGGGAGCTGTTTTTT. This encodes CASSRQGRTGELFF.

This clone was counted once. CDR3 DNA: TGTGCCAGCAGCCAAGAGCGCTCTGGGGCCAACGTCCTGACTTTC. The encoded protein is CASSQERSGANVLTF. The rearrangement joins TRBV4-2 to TRBJ2-6, with D unclear. The germline CDR1 and CDR2 sequences are LGHNA and YNFKEQ. The V end lost 0 bases, the J end lost 0 bases, and 3 bases lay between the germline ends. This CDR3 spans 15 amino acids.

V gene TRBV7-3 combines with J gene TRBJ2-1; a possible D gene is TRBD2 (5 bases). This CDR3 region has 14 residues. V lost 5 bases to trimming and J lost 6 bases, with 14 bases between them. Germline values: CDR1 SGHTA, CDR2 FQGTGA. The CDR3 bases are TGTGCCAGCAGCCAGACCGGGGTTGGCAATGAGCAGTTCTTC. Its protein is CASSQTGVGNEQFF.

V gene TRBV27 combines with J gene TRBJ2-1; 8 bases map to TRBD2. This CDR3 has 14 residues. In germline, CDR1 is MNHEY, CDR2 SMNVEV (reference sequence). The V and J ends lost 8 bases and 4 bases, in that order; junction bases with no gene match: 7. The CDR3 nucleotides read TGTGCCAGCCGAGGACTAGCCCAATACAATGAGCAGTTCTTC. Translation gives CASRGLAQYNEQFF.

The V gene is TRBV5-6, the J gene TRBJ1-6; 8 bases align to TRBD1. CDR1 is SGHDT, CDR2 YYEEEE, per germline. The CDR3 has 15 residues. With 0 bases clipped from V and 9 bases from J, the junction kept 5 bases outside the gene matches. This CDR3 is CASSLAGGELSPLHF. CDR3 nucleotide sequence: TGTGCCAGCAGCTTGGCAGGGGGCGAGCTTTCACCCCTCCACTTT.

Comments on this clone: With a much larger clone just one base away, this may be a read error. The sample contains more than one DNA sequence encoding this CDR3. The J gene is TRBJ1-2, the V gene TRBV19, with 8 nucleotides matching TRBD1. CDR1 LNHDA and CDR2 SQIVND come from the germline V gene (reference sequence). J lost 3 bases, V lost 5 bases, and 5 bases had no gene match. There are 14 residues in the CDR3. The CDR3 sequence: CASSVRGRDYGYTF. For the CDR3, the DNA is TGTGCCAGTAGTGTCAGGGGGCGAGACTATGGCTACACCTTC.

The V call is TRBV27, the J call TRBJ2-7, with 9 bases lining up with TRBD1. The J segment lost 2 bases and the V segment lost 10 bases, leaving 6 bases of the junction unmatched. From germline, CDR1 is MNHEY and CDR2 SMNVEV (reference sequence). The CDR3 consists of 13 residues. CDR3 sequence: CATSDRGAYEQYF. CDR3 sequence (DNA): TGTGCCACTTCGGACAGGGGAGCCTACGAGCAGTACTTC.

The chain uses TRBV10-3 and TRBJ1-6; 8 bases fit TRBD1. The J segment lost 7 bases and the V segment lost 5 bases, leaving 10 bases of the junction unmatched. CDR1 is ENHRY and CDR2 is SYGVKD in the germline V gene. CDR3 length: 16 residues. CDR3 nucleotides: TGTGCCATCAGTCGGACCCAGACAGGGGCGAATTCACCCCTCCACTTT. Translation: CAISRTQTGANSPLHF.

This chain joins TRBV6-5 and TRBJ2-7; possible D gene TRBD1, 7 bases. V lost 10 bases and J lost 2, with 21 bases in between. Germline V lookup: CDR1 MNHEY, CDR2 SVGAGI. The CDR3 has 15 residues. DNA for the CDR3: TGTGCCACAACCACCCAGGGGGGAGGTCCCTACGAGCAGTACTTC. This sequence encodes CATTTQGGGPYEQYF.

The gene calls are TRBV6-6 and TRBJ1-1; unclear D gene. The CDR3 has 12 amino acids. V lost 2 bases to trimming and J lost 2 bases, with 3 bases between them. Germline CDR1 MNHNY, CDR2 SVGAGI (reference sequence). In DNA, the CDR3 is TGTGCCAGCAGTTACCAAAACACTGAAGCTTTCTTT. Residues: CASSYQNTEAFF.

This clone was seen more than once but under ten times. Other nucleotide sequences in the sample specify the same CDR3. J is TRBJ2-7 and V is TRBV6-5, with no clear D. This CDR3 contains 11 residues. V was shortened by 5 bases and J by 3 bases, with 5 bases between the two germline ends. Germline V gives CDR1 MNHEY, CDR2 SVGAGI. CDR3 nucleotide sequence: TGTGCCAGCAGTGCAGGCTACGAGCAGTACTTC. Protein sequence: CASSAGYEQYF.

The chain joins TRBV7-6 to TRBJ2-5, with D tentatively TRBD1 (6 bases). Germline V lookup: CDR1 SGHVS, CDR2 FNYEAQ. The ends were cut back, 5 bases at V and 4 bases at J, with 17 bases in the middle. This CDR3 comprises 15 residues. For the CDR3, the DNA is TGTGCCAGCAGCCGGGGACACAACAAGGGAGAGACCCAGTACTTC. Its protein product is CASSRGHNKGETQYF.

This clone has a single count. V usage is TRBV6-6 and J usage is TRBJ2-3, with D maybe TRBD2 (6 bases). Trimming cost V 1 base and J 2 bases, with 7 bases left between them. The CDR3 extends over 14 amino acids. Per germline, CDR1 MNHNY and CDR2 SVGAGI (reference sequence). The CDR3 loop reads CASSYWGDTDTQYF. The CDR3 DNA follows: TGTGCCAGCAGTTACTGGGGGGACACAGATACGCAGTATTTT.

About this clone itself: A junction end diverges from the germline sequence, so it may reflect a read error. This sequence joins TRBV7-7 and TRBJ2-5; D might be TRBD1 (6 bases). The CDR3 sequence is 19 residues long. Germline V gene data show CDR1 as SSHAT and CDR2 as FNYEAQ (reference sequence). The CDR3 DNA reads as TGTGCTAGCAGCTTATCCCTTATTTACAGGGAACCGGGCCAAGAGACCCAGTACTTC. Amino acid sequence: CASSLSLIYREPGQETQYF.

This clone was recorded only once. The rearrangement links TRBV5-6 to TRBJ2-3, with 11 bases identical to TRBD2. Germline lookup yields CDR1 SGHDT and CDR2 YYEEEE. This CDR3 is built from 14 residues. V lost 4 bases to trimming and J lost 6 bases; unmatched junction nucleotides: 4. CDR3 in amino acids: CASSLSGGADTQYF. The CDR3 DNA is TGTGCCAGCAGCCTTAGCGGGGGGGCGGATACGCAGTATTTT.

The rearrangement joins TRBV14 to TRBJ1-2; D unclear. V lost 0 bases to trimming and J lost 6 bases, with 14 bases between them. The CDR3 has 15 residues. Germline CDR1 is SGHDN and CDR2 is FVKESK. This chain's CDR3 is CASSQEWSVGDGYTF. The DNA for the CDR3 is TGTGCCAGCAGCCAAGAATGGAGTGTCGGCGATGGCTACACCTTC.

This clone was found once. The chain has TRBV4-2 and TRBJ2-6, with D unresolved. Germline loops: CDR1 LGHNA, CDR2 YNFKEQ. With 0 bases removed from V and 0 bases from J, the gap between germline ends came to 6 bases. The CDR3 is made up of 16 amino acids. The CDR3 coding sequence is TGTGCCAGCAGCCAAGATGGCAGCTCTGGGGCCAACGTCCTGACTTTC. Translating it yields CASSQDGSSGANVLTF.

There are a few counts of this clone. V gene TRBV25-1 combines with J gene TRBJ1-1; D is unresolved. Germline V gene lookup returns CDR1 MGHDK and CDR2 SYGVNS. Trimming removed 2 bases from V and 2 bases from J, with 6 bases in between. The CDR3 runs to 13 residues. The CDR3 nucleotides are TGTGCCAGCAGTGAAGGGAGTAACACTGAAGCTTTCTTT. This gives the protein CASSEGSNTEAFF. Full variable domain (missing parts from reference TRBV25-1 and TRBJ1-1): EADIYQTPRYLVIGTGKKITLECSQTMGHDKMYWYQQDPGMELHLIHYSYGVNSTEKGDLSSESTVSRIRTEHFPLTLESARPSHTSQYLCASSEGSNTEAFFGQGTRLTVV.

Comments on this clone: The same CDR3 is also encoded by other DNA sequences in this sample. This chain connects TRBV27 to TRBJ1-6; 9 bases match TRBD1. The CDR3 runs to 14 residues. V was pared by 4 bases and J by 7 bases, with 2 bases of the junction left unmatched. CDR1 and CDR2 from the germline V gene are MNHEY and SMNVEV (reference sequence). The CDR3 nucleotides read TGTGCCAGCAGTTCCGGACAGGGGAATTCACCCCTCCACTTT. It codes for CASSSGQGNSPLHF.

The V call is TRBV4-2, the J call TRBJ2-7, with D uncertain. Trimming stripped 4 bases from V and 1 base from J, with 5 bases between. CDR1 is LGHNA and CDR2 is YNFKEQ in the germline V gene. The CDR3 extends over 12 amino acids. The CDR3 protein is CASSPNSYEQYF. CDR3 sequence (DNA): TGTGCCAGCAGCCCCAATTCCTACGAGCAGTACTTC.